These 21 T cell receptor beta chains share one sample of origin, sequenced in a study of persistence of HIV-infected CD4 T cells. Cells were stimulated nonspecifically with anti-CD3/anti-CD28 magnetic beads. CD4+ T cells upregulating both CD40 ligand and CD69 were sorted as responding cells. No antigen has been identified for these receptors. This was the immunoSEQ version 4 assay in survey mode. The assay was immunoSEQ multiplex PCR, and TCRdb's table has in-frame clones only and misses some. The table lists approximately 45,000 clones, 90% of them singletons, with about 3.5% in the top ten. Sequenced material: CD4+ T cells sorted from PBMCs after roughly 18-hour stimulation, taken from a patient who received antiretroviral therapy. All receptors derive from an adult woman with HIV who was CMV-seropositive.

J is TRBJ2-5 and V is TRBV7-3; no clear D. The V end lost 1 base, the J end lost 3 bases, and 3 bases lay between the germline ends. Looked up from germline, CDR1 is SGHTA and CDR2 is FQGTGA. This CDR3 has 12 residues. For the CDR3, the DNA is TGTGCCAGCAGCTTAAACGAAGAGACCCAGTACTTC. This gives the protein CASSLNEETQYF.

CDR3 bases: TGTGCCTGGAGGGAAACAGGGGTAACTTCTGAAAAACTGTTTTTT. Translating gives CAWRETGVTSEKLFF. The chain links TRBV30 to TRBJ1-4; TRBD1 matches at 7 bases. This CDR3 comprises 15 residues. Germline-derived CDR1 and CDR2 are GTSNPN and SVGIG (reference sequence). V dropped 3 bases and J dropped 7; count of bases not matched to a gene: 11.

The chain carries TRBV5-5 and TRBJ2-5; 9 nucleotides match TRBD1. This CDR3 spans 18 amino acids. The V gene's germline CDR1 is SGHKS and CDR2 YYEKEE (reference sequence). J was trimmed by 2 bases and V by 0 bases; bases with no gene match: 11. The CDR3 coding sequence is TGTGCCAGCAGCTTGGATGTGGGGACAGGGAACCTACAAGAGACCCAGTACTTC. Translation: CASSLDVGTGNLQETQYF. Drawing the rest from reference TRBV5-5 and TRBJ2-5, the complete variable domain is DAGVTQSPTHLIKTRGQQVTLRCSPISGHKSVSWYQQVLGQGPQFIFQYYEKEERGRGNFPDRFSARQFPNYSSELNVNALLLGDSALYLCASSLDVGTGNLQETQYFGPGTRLLVL.

This chain links TRBV10-2 with TRBJ1-4, with no clear D. V was trimmed by 9 bases and J by 4 bases, leaving 9 bases between them. This CDR3 region has 12 residues. Germline CDR1 and CDR2: WSHSY and SAAADI. This CDR3 is CASARSNEKLFF. The CDR3 region has the DNA TGCGCCAGTGCACGGAGTAATGAAAAACTGTTTTTT.

The chain has TRBV5-8 and TRBJ1-1; the D gene is possibly TRBD1 (5 bases). CDR1 is SGHTS and CDR2 is YDEGEE in the germline V gene. Trimming took 1 base from V and 2 from J, leaving 21 bases between them. This CDR3 spans 18 amino acids. The CDR3 spells CASSLLVGGAELNTEAFF. CDR3 DNA sequence: TGTGCCAGCAGCTTGTTAGTCGGCGGGGCGGAGTTAAACACTGAAGCTTTCTTT. Full variable domain (rest looked up from reference TRBV5-8 and TRBJ1-1): EAGVTQSPTHLIKTRGQQATLRCSPISGHTSVYWYQQALGLGLQFLLWYDEGEERNRGNFPPRFSGRQFPNYSSELNVNALELEDSALYLCASSLLVGGAELNTEAFFGQGTRLTVV.

This clone was counted a few times. This chain joins TRBV9 and TRBJ1-6; 8 bases agree with TRBD1. CDR3 length: 15 amino acids. V shed 3 bases and J 3 bases; nucleotides not matched to a gene: 2. Per germline, CDR1 SGDLS and CDR2 YYNGEE. The CDR3 DNA reads TGTGCCAGCAGCGAAGGGACAGGCTATAATTCACCCCTCCACTTT. This gives the protein CASSEGTGYNSPLHF.

This sequence joins TRBV28 and TRBJ2-7, with D maybe TRBD1 (6 bases). From germline, CDR1 is MDHEN and CDR2 SYDVKM. This CDR3 is 13 amino acids long. Trimming cost V 3 bases and J 4 bases, with 10 bases left between them. CDR3 bases: TGTGCCAGCAGTTTGCGACAGGTATACGAGCAGTACTTC. Its protein product is CASSLRQVYEQYF.

The chain is built from TRBV2 and TRBJ1-5; the D is unclear. Germline V CDR1 and CDR2: SNHLY, FYNNEI. Trimming stripped 6 bases from V and 4 bases from J, with 16 bases between. This CDR3 is 15 amino acids long. CDR3 residues: CASSQTLHQNQPQHF. The CDR3 DNA reads as TGTGCCAGCAGCCAAACGTTGCACCAAAATCAGCCCCAGCATTTT.

The chain has TRBV15 and TRBJ2-1; tentative D call: TRBD1 (6 bases). The germline CDR1 and CDR2 sequences are LNHNV and YYDKDF (reference sequence). This CDR3 spans 17 amino acids. Trimming took 1 base from V and 8 from J, leaving 21 bases between them. The CDR3: CATSRVMSQGYYYEQFF. The CDR3 DNA reads as TGTGCCACCAGCAGAGTAATGAGTCAGGGGTATTATTATGAGCAGTTCTTC.

V and J are TRBV12-3 or TRBV12-4 and TRBJ2-7; unclear D gene. V lost 5 bases and J 3 bases, leaving 11 bases between the germline ends. CDR3 length: 13 amino acids. The CDR3 DNA reads as TGTGCCAGCAGTCGAACCGTGGGCTACGAGCAGTACTTC. It translates to CASSRTVGYEQYF.

The J gene is TRBJ2-5, the V gene TRBV30; the D gene is possibly TRBD1 (6 bases). V shed 1 base and J shed 6 bases, with 15 bases lying between them. CDR3 length equals 14 residues. Per germline, CDR1 GTSNPN and CDR2 SVGIG (reference sequence). The DNA of the CDR3 is TGTGCCTGGAGTGGAAGAAGTCAGGGGAAGACCCAGTACTTC. Translating gives CAWSGRSQGKTQYF. The variable domain in full, completed from reference TRBV30 and TRBJ2-5, reads SQTIHQWPATLVQPVGSPLSLECTVEGTSNPNLYWYRQAAGRGLQLLFYSVGIGQISSEVPQNLSASRPQDRQFILSSKKLLLSDSGFYLCAWSGRSQGKTQYFGPGTRLLVL.

V is TRBV7-2 and J is TRBJ2-4; D might be TRBD1 (6 bases). V was cut by 4 bases and J by 2 bases, with 12 bases left in between. Germline CDR1 SGHTA, CDR2 FQGNSA. This CDR3 comprises 15 residues. The CDR3 reads CASSYATGSKNIQYF. The CDR3 DNA sequence: TGTGCCAGCAGCTACGCCACAGGGTCCAAAAACATTCAGTACTTC.

The chain couples TRBV18 to TRBJ2-3; TRBD1 matches at 12 bases. The CDR3 is made up of 16 amino acids. Germline CDR1 and CDR2: KGHSH and LQKENI. J lost 6 bases, V lost 1 base, and 5 bases had no gene match. For the CDR3, the DNA is TGTGCCAGCTCACCACGGGACAGGGGGCGCATGGATACGCAGTATTTT. It is translated as CASSPRDRGRMDTQYF.

In its sample, this clone was seen once. The chain uses TRBV19 and TRBJ1-1, with D possibly being TRBD1 (5 bases). CDR1 LNHDA and CDR2 SQIVND come from the germline V gene (reference sequence). The CDR3 extends over 15 amino acids. Trimming left V 3 bases short and J 4 bases short, with 15 bases between. As DNA, the CDR3 is TGTGCCAGTAGTATCGATCGGGGGGAAGGCACTGAAGCTTTCTTT. Amino acid sequence: CASSIDRGEGTEAFF.

The chain joins TRBV5-5 to TRBJ2-3; 7 bases are a match to TRBD1. J gave up 0 bases and V 3 bases, and 4 bases lay outside the gene matches. The CDR3 length is 15 residues. Germline CDR1 is SGHKS and CDR2 is YYEKEE (reference sequence). CDR3 nucleotide sequence: TGTGCCAGCAGCTCCACGGGACAGAGCACAGATACGCAGTATTTT. Its translation: CASSSTGQSTDTQYF. The whole variable domain, filled in from reference TRBV5-5 and TRBJ2-3, reads DAGVTQSPTHLIKTRGQQVTLRCSPISGHKSVSWYQQVLGQGPQFIFQYYEKEERGRGNFPDRFSARQFPNYSSELNVNALLLGDSALYLCASSSTGQSTDTQYFGPGTRLTVL.

This clone was counted only a few times. The chain links TRBV5-1 to TRBJ1-2, with D possibly TRBD1 on 5 matching bases. Trimming removed 4 bases at V and 0 bases at J, with 13 bases between. Germline V gene sequence: CDR1 SGHRS, CDR2 YFSETQ. The CDR3 is made up of 15 amino acids. CDR3 sequence: CASSPGPQANYGYTF. CDR3 bases: TGCGCCAGCAGCCCAGGGCCTCAGGCTAACTATGGCTACACCTTC.

The chain couples TRBV7-8 to TRBJ2-1; TRBD2 agrees at 9 bases. With V trimmed by 5 bases and J by 13 bases, 21 bases remained unmatched. This CDR3 has 17 residues. CDR1 SGHVS and CDR2 FQNEAQ come from the germline V gene. Here the CDR3 reads CASSPQRLAEKKGGQFF. The CDR3 DNA sequence: TGTGCCAGCAGCCCTCAGCGACTAGCGGAAAAGAAAGGGGGACAGTTCTTC.

J is TRBJ2-2 and V is TRBV10-3; perhaps TRBD2 as D (7 bases). Germline V CDR1 and CDR2: ENHRY, SYGVKD. This CDR3 region has 13 residues. V lost 8 bases and J lost 6, with 13 bases in between. CDR3 nucleotide sequence: TGTGCCATCCGGGGGGCGGGGGCCGGGGAGCTGTTTTTT. Translation: CAIRGAGAGELFF.

V usage is TRBV7-2 and J usage is TRBJ1-5; D possibly corresponds to TRBD1 (5 bases). Germline assignment: CDR1 SGHTA and CDR2 FQGNSA. Between the trimmed V and J ends, which lost 3 bases and 4 bases, there was a span of 10 bases. CDR3 length: 14 residues. The CDR3 sequence: CASSFSGRNQPQHF. In DNA, the CDR3 is TGTGCCAGCAGCTTCTCAGGGAGGAATCAGCCCCAGCATTTT.

This chain uses TRBV12-3 or TRBV12-4 with TRBJ2-5; D perhaps matches TRBD2 (5 bases). The J call could be wrong; TRBJ2-7 is a better fit for the DNA end. This CDR3 has 12 amino acids. This chain's CDR3 is CASSFRGYEQYF. CDR3 DNA sequence: TGTGCCAGCAGTTTTCGGGGCTACGAGCAGTACTTC.

This rearrangement joins TRBV6-1 to TRBJ1-5; 10 bases fit TRBD1. Unmatched junction bases numbered 5, after V lost 4 bases and J lost 2 bases. This CDR3 contains 16 residues. Germline V gene sequence: CDR1 MNHNS, CDR2 SASEGT. In nucleotides, the CDR3 is TGTGCCAGCAGTGCCTCCGGGACAGGGGGCAATCAGCCCCAGCATTTT. Translating gives CASSASGTGGNQPQHF.